The TCR beta chain under discussion was sequenced for a study of breast tumors, draining lymph nodes, adjacent tissues. Study results and caveats: Findings are consistent with lymph node origin and intratumoral expansion of most tumor T cells. Tumor and nontumor repertoires were significantly more similar in luminal-like than in basal-like breast cancer. Tumors had less TCR diversity than lymph nodes, more than nontumor tissue. Tumor T cell lymph node origin was a supported hypothesis, not proven.

Breast cancer patients provided tissue from their axillary draining lymph nodes. Germline V gene lookup returns CDR1 SEHNR and CDR2 FQNEAQ (reference sequence). J lost 6 bases, V lost 6 bases, and 5 bases had no gene match. The CDR3 loop spans 14 amino acids. This clonotype was counted ten times or more. Its antigen is undetermined. TCRdb re-called the multiplex PCR reads through MiXCR, storing one row per CDR3 protein. The data show about 120,000 distinct CDR3 sequences, with just under 20% seen just once and roughly 4% held by the top ten. The sequencing input was axillary lymph node tissue. V usage is TRBV7-9 and J usage is TRBJ1-6, with TRBD1 identical over 7 bases. This TCR was sampled from a female donor with breast cancer. Some clones in this sample may be carry-over from other donors' samples. CDR3 nucleotide sequence: TGTGCCAGCAGAACACGGGACAGTAATTCACCCCTCCACTTT. Encoded protein: CASRTRDSNSPLHF.